The text below deals with one T cell receptor (beta chain). The antigen is unknown. This sample is part of a study of cytomegalovirus exposure and HLA in healthy donors. PCR was performed using 60 Vbeta and 13 Jbeta primers. Libraries were prepared by immunoSEQ multiplex PCR; TCRdb keeps only in-frame clonotypes and omits some of them. The table shows 100,000 or so clones, with approximately 80% occurring only once. CDR1 and CDR2 (germline): ENHRY, SYGVKD. The CDR3 covers 15 residues. After removal of 1 base from V and 0 bases from J, the junction contained 0 bases not matched to a gene. General study points: Previous analysis showed most TCR beta V segments were productive about 90% or about 30% of the time.

The chain is built from TRBV10-3 and TRBJ2-7; 10 nucleotides agree with TRBD2. The receptor comes from a man aged 25 to 40 in good health and CMV-seronegative. Sequencing input: PBMCs. CDR3 nucleotides: TGTGCCATCAGTGAGTTAGCGGGGGGCTCCTACGAGCAGTACTTC. It translates to CAISELAGGSYEQYF.